This T cell receptor (beta chain) appears in the sequencing data of a study of blood T cell repertoires in COVID-19. Study at large: The cDNA or gDNA used as material had been derived from T cells, B-cell-depleted T cells, or PBMCs.

The study recruited people aged about 18 to 90 years across around 24 US areas. Participants reported their clinical history, and cohort assignment relied on those reports. V lost 8 bases and J lost 9; bases outside the gene matches: 9. Germline V lookup: CDR1 SEHNR, CDR2 FQNEAQ (reference sequence). This CDR3 has 13 amino acids. Original analysis: Estimates of nucleated cell counts were drawn from the amplification of reference gene primers. Clones were sequenced by immunoSEQ multiplex PCR, and TCRdb holds only the in-frame ones, with some missing. The V and J calls and clone size are taken from that table; D and trimming were inferred from the DNA. The table has a few hundred thousand clones, more than 85% seen once.

Sequencing was carried out using PBMCs or T cells enriched from blood (not recorded which). This chain joins TRBV7-9 and TRBJ2-1, with 8 bases that match TRBD1. This TCR was sampled from a woman in her thirties or forties who had been exposed to COVID-19. CDR3 loop: CASRQGPSAEQFF. The CDR3 bases are TGTGCCAGCCGACAGGGGCCGTCAGCTGAGCAGTTCTTC.